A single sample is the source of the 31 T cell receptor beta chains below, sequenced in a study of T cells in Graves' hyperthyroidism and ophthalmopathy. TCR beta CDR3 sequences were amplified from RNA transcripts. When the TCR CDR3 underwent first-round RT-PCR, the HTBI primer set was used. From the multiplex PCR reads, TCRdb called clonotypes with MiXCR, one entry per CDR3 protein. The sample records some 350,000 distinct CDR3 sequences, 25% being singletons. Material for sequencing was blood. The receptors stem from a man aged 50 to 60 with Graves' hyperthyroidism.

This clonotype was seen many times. The CDR3 DNA sequence: TGTGCCAGCAGTGGTTGGAGGGGCGAGCAGTACTTC. It yields the protein CASSGWRGEQYF. The J gene is TRBJ2-7, the V gene TRBV2, with a possible D match to TRBD2 (6 bases). There are 12 residues in the CDR3. Trimming pared 4 bases from V and 6 bases from J, leaving 10 bases between. CDR1 is SNHLY and CDR2 is FYNNEI in the germline V gene. Full variable domain (missing parts from reference TRBV2 and TRBJ2-7): EPEVTQTPSHQVTQMGQEVILRCVPISNHLYFYWYRQILGQKVEFLVSFYNNEISEKSEIFDDQFSVERPDGSNFTLKIRSTKLEDSAMYFCASSGWRGEQYFGPGTRLTVT.

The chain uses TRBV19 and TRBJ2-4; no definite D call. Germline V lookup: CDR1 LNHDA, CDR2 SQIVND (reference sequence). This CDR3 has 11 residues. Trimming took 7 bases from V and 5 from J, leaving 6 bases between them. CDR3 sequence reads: CASTQQNIQYF. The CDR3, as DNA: TGTGCCAGTACACAACAAAACATTCAGTACTTC. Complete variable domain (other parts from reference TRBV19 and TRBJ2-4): DGGITQSPKYLFRKEGQNVTLSCEQNLNHDAMYWYRQDPGQGLRLIYYSQIVNDFQKGDIAEGYSVSREKKESFPLTVTSAQKNPTAFYLCASTQQNIQYFGAGTRLSVL.

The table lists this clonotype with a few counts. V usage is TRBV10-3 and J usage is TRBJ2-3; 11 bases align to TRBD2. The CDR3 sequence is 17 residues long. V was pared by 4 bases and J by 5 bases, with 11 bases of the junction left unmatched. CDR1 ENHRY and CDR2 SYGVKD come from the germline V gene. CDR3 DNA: TGTGCCATCAGTGGGGATCCTAGCGGGAGGTTTGAAGATACGCAGTATTTT. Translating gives CAISGDPSGRFEDTQYF.

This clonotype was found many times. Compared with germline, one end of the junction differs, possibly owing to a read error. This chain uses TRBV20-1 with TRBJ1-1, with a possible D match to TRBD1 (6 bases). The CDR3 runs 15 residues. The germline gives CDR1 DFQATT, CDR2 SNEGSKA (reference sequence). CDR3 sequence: CSARVGGSKYTEAFF. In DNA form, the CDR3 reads TGCAGTGCCAGAGTAGGGGGATCTAAGTACACTGAAGCTTTCTTT.

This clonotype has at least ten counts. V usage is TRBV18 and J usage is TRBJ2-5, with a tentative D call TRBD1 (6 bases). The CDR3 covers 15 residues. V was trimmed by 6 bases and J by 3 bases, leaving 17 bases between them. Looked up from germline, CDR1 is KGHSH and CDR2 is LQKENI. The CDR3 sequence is CASSLRWGREETQYF. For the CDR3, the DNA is TGTGCCAGCTCCCTCAGGTGGGGGCGCGAAGAGACCCAGTACTTC.

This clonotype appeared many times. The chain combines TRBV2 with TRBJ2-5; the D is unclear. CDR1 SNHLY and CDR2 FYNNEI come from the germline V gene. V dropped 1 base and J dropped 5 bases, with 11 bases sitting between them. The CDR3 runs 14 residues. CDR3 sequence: CASSEGGGGETQYF. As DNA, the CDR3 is TGTGCCAGCAGTGAAGGTGGTGGTGGGGAGACCCAGTACTTC.

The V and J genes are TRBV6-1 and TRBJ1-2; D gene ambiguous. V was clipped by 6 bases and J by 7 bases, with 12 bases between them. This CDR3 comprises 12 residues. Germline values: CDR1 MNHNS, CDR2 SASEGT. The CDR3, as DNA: TGTGCCAGCAGCCCCTTTGCGGGTGGCTACACCTTC. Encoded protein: CASSPFAGGYTF.

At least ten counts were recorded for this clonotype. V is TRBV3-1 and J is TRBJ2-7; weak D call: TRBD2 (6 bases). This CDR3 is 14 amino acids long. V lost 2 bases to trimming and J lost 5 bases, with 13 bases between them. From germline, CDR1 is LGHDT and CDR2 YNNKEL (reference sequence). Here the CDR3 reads CASSQRGGFNEQYF. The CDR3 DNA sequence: TGTGCCAGCAGCCAACGTGGAGGGTTCAACGAGCAGTACTTC.

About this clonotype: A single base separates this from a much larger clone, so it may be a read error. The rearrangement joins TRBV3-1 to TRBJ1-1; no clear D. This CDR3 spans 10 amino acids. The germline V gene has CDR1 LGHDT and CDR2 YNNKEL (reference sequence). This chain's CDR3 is CASSGLQALF. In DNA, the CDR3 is TGTGCCAGCAGCGGTCTACAAGCTCTCTTT.

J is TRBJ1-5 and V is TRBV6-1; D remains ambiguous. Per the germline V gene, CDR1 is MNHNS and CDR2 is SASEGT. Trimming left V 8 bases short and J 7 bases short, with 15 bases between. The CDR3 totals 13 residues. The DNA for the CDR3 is TGTGCCAGCTCTATGTCGTGGGAACAGCCCCAGCATTTT. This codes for CASSMSWEQPQHF.

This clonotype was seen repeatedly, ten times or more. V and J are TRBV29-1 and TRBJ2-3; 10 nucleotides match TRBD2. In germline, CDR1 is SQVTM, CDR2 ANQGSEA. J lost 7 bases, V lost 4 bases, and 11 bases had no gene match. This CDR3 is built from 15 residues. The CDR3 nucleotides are TGCAGCGTTGGATCAGCGGGAGGGGCAGGGAATACGCAGTATTTT. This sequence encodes CSVGSAGGAGNTQYF.

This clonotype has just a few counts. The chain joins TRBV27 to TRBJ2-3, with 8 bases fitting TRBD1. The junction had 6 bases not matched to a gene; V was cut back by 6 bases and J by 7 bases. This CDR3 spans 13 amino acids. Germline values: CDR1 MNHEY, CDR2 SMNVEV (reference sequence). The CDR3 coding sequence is TGTGCCAGCAGAAAGGACAGGGAAAATACGCAGTATTTT. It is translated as CASRKDRENTQYF.

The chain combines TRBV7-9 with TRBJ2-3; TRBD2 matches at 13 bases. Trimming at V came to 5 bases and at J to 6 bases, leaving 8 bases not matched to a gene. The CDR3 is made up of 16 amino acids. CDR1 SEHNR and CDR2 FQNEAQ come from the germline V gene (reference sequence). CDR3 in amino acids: CASSPLGTSGTDTQYF. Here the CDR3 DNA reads TGTGCCAGCAGCCCCCTAGGGACTAGCGGGACCGATACGCAGTATTTT.

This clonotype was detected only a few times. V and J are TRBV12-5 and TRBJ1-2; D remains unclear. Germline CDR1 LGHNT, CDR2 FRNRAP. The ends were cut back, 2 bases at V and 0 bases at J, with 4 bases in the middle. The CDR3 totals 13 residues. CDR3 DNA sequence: TGTGCTAGTGGTTTGAGACCTAACTATGGCTACACCTTC. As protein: CASGLRPNYGYTF.

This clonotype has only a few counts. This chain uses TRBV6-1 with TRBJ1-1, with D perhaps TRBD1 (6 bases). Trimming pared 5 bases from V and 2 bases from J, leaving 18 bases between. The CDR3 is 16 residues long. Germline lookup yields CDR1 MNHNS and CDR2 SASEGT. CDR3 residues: CASSPPGTNQNTEAFF. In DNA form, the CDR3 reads TGTGCCAGCAGTCCCCCCGGGACAAACCAAAACACTGAAGCTTTCTTT.

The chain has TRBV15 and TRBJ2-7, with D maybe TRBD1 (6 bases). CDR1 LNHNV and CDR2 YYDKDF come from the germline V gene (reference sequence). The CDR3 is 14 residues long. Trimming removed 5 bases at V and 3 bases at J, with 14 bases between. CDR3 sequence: CATSSRTVNYEQYF. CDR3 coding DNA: TGTGCCACCAGCTCCCGGACAGTCAACTACGAGCAGTACTTC.

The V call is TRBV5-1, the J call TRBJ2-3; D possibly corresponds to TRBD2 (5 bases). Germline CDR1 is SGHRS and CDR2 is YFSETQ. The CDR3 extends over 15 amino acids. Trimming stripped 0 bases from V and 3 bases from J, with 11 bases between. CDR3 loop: CASSLGSGGTDTQYF. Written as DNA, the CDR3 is TGCGCCAGCAGCTTGGGTTCAGGCGGGACAGATACGCAGTATTTT.

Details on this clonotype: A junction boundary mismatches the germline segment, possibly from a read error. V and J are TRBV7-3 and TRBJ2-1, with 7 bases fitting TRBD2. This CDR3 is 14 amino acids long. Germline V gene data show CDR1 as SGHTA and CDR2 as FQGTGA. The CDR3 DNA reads TGCGCCAGCAGCCCCTTATCGGGAGGTAGTGAGCAGTTCTTC. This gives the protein CASSPLSGGSEQFF. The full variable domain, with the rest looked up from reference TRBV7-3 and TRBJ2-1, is GAGVSQTPSNKVTEKGKYVELRCDPISGHTALYWYRQSLGQGPEFLIYFQGTGAADDSGLPNDRFFAVRPEGSVSTLKIQRTERGDSAVYLCASSPLSGGSEQFFGPGTRLTVL.

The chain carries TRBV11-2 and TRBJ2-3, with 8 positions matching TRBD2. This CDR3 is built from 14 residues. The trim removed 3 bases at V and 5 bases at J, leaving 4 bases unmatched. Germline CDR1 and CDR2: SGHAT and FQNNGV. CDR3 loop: CASSFSGNQDTQYF. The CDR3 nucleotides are TGTGCCAGCAGCTTTAGCGGGAATCAAGATACGCAGTATTTT.

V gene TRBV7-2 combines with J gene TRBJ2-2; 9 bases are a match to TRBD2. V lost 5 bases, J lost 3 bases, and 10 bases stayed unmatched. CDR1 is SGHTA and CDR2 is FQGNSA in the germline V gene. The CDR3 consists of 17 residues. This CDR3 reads CASSPGTSPSYTGELFF. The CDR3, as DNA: TGTGCCAGCAGCCCCGGGACTAGCCCTTCGTACACCGGGGAGCTGTTTTTT.

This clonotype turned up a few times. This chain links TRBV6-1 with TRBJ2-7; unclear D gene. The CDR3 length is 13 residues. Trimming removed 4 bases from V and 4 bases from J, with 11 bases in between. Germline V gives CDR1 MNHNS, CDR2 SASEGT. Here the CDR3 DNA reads TGTGCCAGCAGTGGAACAGCAACTTACGAGCAGTACTTC. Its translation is CASSGTATYEQYF.

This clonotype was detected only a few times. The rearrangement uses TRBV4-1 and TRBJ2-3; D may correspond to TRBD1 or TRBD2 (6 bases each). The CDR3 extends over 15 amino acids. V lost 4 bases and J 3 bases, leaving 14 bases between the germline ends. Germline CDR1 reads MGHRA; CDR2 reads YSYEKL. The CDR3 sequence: CASSPKGGLTDTQYF. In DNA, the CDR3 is TGCGCCAGCAGCCCCAAAGGGGGGTTGACAGATACGCAGTATTTT.

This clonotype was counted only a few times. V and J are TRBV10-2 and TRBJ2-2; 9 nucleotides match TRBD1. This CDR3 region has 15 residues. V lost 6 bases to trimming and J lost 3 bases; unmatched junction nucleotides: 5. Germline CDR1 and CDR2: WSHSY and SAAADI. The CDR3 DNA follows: TGCGCCAGCAGGCTGGGACAGGGTGACACCGGGGAGCTGTTTTTT. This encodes CASRLGQGDTGELFF.

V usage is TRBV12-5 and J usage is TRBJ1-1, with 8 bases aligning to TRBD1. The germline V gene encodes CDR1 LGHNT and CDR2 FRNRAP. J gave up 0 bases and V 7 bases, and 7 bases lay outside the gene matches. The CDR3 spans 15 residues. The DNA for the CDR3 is TGTGCTAGTGCCCTCTCGACAGGGGTGAACACTGAAGCTTTCTTT. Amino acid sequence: CASALSTGVNTEAFF.

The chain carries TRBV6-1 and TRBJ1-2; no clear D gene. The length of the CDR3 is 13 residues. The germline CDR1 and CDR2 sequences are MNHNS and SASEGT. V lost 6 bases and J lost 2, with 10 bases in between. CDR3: CASRITVNYGYTF. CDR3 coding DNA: TGTGCCAGCAGAATAACGGTCAACTATGGCTACACCTTC.

In nucleotides, the CDR3 is TGTGCCAGCAGCTTAGACCCCTCACACTCCTACAATGAGCAGTTCTTC. Translated: CASSLDPSHSYNEQFF. The rearrangement links TRBV11-2 to TRBJ2-1; D unclear. Per the germline V gene, CDR1 is SGHAT and CDR2 is FQNNGV. Between the trimmed V and J ends, which lost 0 bases and 0 bases, there was a span of 9 bases. The length of the CDR3 is 16 residues.

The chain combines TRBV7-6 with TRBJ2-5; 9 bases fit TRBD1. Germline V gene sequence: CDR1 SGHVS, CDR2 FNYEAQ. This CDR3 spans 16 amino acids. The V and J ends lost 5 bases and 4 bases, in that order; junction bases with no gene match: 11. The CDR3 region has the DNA TGTGCCAGCAGCGCCGGGACAGGGTTGGTGGGAGAGACCCAGTACTTC. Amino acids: CASSAGTGLVGETQYF.

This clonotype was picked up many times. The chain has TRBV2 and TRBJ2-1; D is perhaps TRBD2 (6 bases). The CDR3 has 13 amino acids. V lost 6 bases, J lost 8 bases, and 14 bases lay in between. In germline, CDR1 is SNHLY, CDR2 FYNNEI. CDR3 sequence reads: CASSTGSGDEQFF. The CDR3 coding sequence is TGTGCCAGCAGCACCGGGAGCGGAGATGAGCAGTTCTTC.

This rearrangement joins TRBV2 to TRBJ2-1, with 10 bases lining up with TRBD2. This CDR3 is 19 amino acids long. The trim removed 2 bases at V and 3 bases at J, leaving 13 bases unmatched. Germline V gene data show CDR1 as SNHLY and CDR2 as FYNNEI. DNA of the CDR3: TGTGCCAGCAGTGAAACTGCGGCGGGAGCGGGGGGGCGCTACAATGAGCAGTTCTTC. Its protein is CASSETAAGAGGRYNEQFF.

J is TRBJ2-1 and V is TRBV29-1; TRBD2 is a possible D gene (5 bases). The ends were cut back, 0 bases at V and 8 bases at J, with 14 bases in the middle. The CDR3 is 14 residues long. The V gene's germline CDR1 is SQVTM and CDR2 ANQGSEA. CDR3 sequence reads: CSVEEYGELDEQFF. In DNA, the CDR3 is TGCAGCGTTGAAGAGTACGGGGAGCTCGATGAGCAGTTCTTC.

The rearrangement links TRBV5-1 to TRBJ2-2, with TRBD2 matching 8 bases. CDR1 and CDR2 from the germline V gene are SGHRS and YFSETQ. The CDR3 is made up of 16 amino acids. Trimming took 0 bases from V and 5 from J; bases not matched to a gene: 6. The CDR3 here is CASSLAPGGVTGELFF. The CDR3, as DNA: TGCGCCAGCAGCTTGGCCCCGGGAGGGGTGACCGGGGAGCTGTTTTTT.